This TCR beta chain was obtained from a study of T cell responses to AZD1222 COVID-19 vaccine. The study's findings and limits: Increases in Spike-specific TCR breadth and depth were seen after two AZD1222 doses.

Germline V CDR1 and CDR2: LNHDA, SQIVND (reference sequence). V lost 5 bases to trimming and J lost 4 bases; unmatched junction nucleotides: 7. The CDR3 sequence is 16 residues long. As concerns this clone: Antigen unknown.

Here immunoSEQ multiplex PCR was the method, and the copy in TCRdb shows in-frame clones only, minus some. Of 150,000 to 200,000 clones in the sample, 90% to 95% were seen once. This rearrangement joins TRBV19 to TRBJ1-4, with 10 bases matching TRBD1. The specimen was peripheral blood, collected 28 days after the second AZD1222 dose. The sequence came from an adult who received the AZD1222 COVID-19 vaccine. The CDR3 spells CASSLGQGFINEKLFF. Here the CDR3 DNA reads TGTGCCAGTAGTTTGGGACAGGGGTTCATTAATGAAAAACTGTTTTTT.